The next 31 T cell receptor beta chains were all read from a single sample in a study of blood T cell repertoires in COVID-19. This table comes from immunoSEQ multiplex PCR, and its TCRdb copy is limited to in-frame clones, with some not included. The sample contains over 130,000 clones, approximately 84% of which appear only once. What was sequenced was PBMCs or T cells enriched from blood (not recorded which). These receptors came from a woman in her forties or fifties with acute COVID-19.

The rearrangement joins TRBV28 to TRBJ2-7, with D unresolved. The CDR3 has 13 amino acids. Trimming removed 5 bases from V and 3 bases from J, with 11 bases in between. Germline CDR1 is MDHEN and CDR2 is SYDVKM. CDR3 sequence: CASSIGSYYEQYF. The CDR3 region has the DNA TGTGCCAGCAGTATCGGGTCATACTACGAGCAGTACTTC. The complete variable domain, with remaining parts taken from reference TRBV28 and TRBJ2-7, reads DVKVTQSSRYLVKRTGEKVFLECVQDMDHENMFWYRQDPGLGLRLIYFSYDVKMKEKGDIPEGYSVSREKKERFSLILESASTNQTSMYLCASSIGSYYEQYFGPGTRLTVT.

Details on this clone: The sample holds other DNA sequences that translate to the same CDR3. CDR3 sequence: CASSLGQGYGYTF. DNA for the CDR3: TGTGCCAGCAGCCTCGGACAGGGATATGGCTACACCTTC. This rearrangement joins TRBV7-3 to TRBJ1-2; 8 bases align to TRBD1. Germline V gene sequence: CDR1 SGHTA, CDR2 FQGTGA. The CDR3 runs 13 residues. V gave up 5 bases and J gave up 5 bases; unmatched junction bases: 4.

Only one count was recorded for this clone. The rearrangement uses TRBV7-3 and TRBJ2-5, with a tentative D call TRBD2 (6 bases). Germline-derived CDR1 and CDR2 are SGHTA and FQGTGA. The V and J ends lost 5 bases and 0 bases respectively, with 7 bases between them. CDR3 length equals 13 residues. The CDR3 region has the DNA TGTGCCAGCAGCCCGGGGGACCAAGAGACCCAGTACTTC. Its protein is CASSPGDQETQYF.

CDR3 sequence (DNA): TGTGCCAGTAGTATGGCCGGGACTAGCGGGAGTTATGGGCAGTTCTTC. Its protein product is CASSMAGTSGSYGQFF. The genes are TRBV19 and TRBJ2-1, with 14 nucleotides matching TRBD2. V trimming: 3 bases; J trimming: 12 bases; junction bases outside the gene matches: 10. Germline CDR1 reads LNHDA; CDR2 reads SQIVND (reference sequence). This CDR3 comprises 16 residues.

The chain couples TRBV9 to TRBJ2-2, with 13 bases lining up with TRBD2. CDR1 is SGDLS, CDR2 YYNGEE, per germline. V dropped 3 bases and J dropped 5; count of bases not matched to a gene: 7. The CDR3 consists of 17 residues. This CDR3 is CASSARGTSGTTGELFF. CDR3 nucleotide sequence: TGTGCCAGCAGCGCTAGAGGGACTAGCGGGACGACCGGGGAGCTGTTTTTT.

This chain connects TRBV19 to TRBJ1-5; TRBD1 is a possible D gene (6 bases). V was cut by 5 bases and J by 5 bases, with 13 bases left in between. The germline gives CDR1 LNHDA, CDR2 SQIVND (reference sequence). The CDR3 loop spans 14 amino acids. CDR3 sequence: CASSAWQGYQPQHF. Written as DNA, the CDR3 is TGTGCCAGTAGTGCCTGGCAGGGGTATCAGCCCCAGCATTTT.

The chain couples TRBV5-4 to TRBJ2-7, with D possibly TRBD2 on 5 matching bases. Germline values: CDR1 SGHNT, CDR2 YYREEE (reference sequence). The CDR3 has 14 residues. The V gene lost 2 bases and the J gene lost 2 bases, with 11 bases spanning the gap. This CDR3 is CASSFGETAYEQYF. The CDR3 DNA is TGTGCCAGCAGCTTCGGGGAGACTGCCTACGAGCAGTACTTC.

This clone was counted once. The rearrangement joins TRBV19 to TRBJ2-7; 9 bases map to TRBD1. V shed 5 bases and J 7 bases; nucleotides not matched to a gene: 6. This CDR3 contains 13 residues. The germline CDR1 and CDR2 sequences are LNHDA and SQIVND (reference sequence). CDR3 residues: CASSEQGASEQYF. The CDR3 DNA reads TGTGCCAGTAGTGAACAGGGGGCGAGTGAGCAGTACTTC.

The CDR3 nucleotides are TGTGCCAGCAGTTTATCCTGCGGGCACCCGTACCAAGAGACCCAGTACTTC. Translation: CASSLSCGHPYQETQYF. The chain has TRBV27 and TRBJ2-5; tentatively, D is TRBD2 (5 bases). Germline V gene sequence: CDR1 MNHEY, CDR2 SMNVEV (reference sequence). V was pared by 0 bases and J by 0 bases, with 14 bases between. The CDR3 is made up of 17 amino acids.

The rearrangement joins TRBV5-1 to TRBJ1-3; D is unclear. Germline V gene lookup returns CDR1 SGHRS and CDR2 YFSETQ. The V end was cut by 3 bases, the J end by 0 bases, with 10 bases between. The CDR3 runs to 15 residues. The CDR3: CASSSIGGSGNTIYF. CDR3 bases: TGCGCCAGCAGCTCGATCGGCGGCTCTGGAAACACCATATATTTT.

This sequence joins TRBV2 and TRBJ1-6; 7 bases are a match to TRBD1. Per the germline V gene, CDR1 is SNHLY and CDR2 is FYNNEI. CDR3 length: 12 amino acids. V shed 11 bases, J shed 6 bases, and the junction held 4 bases outside the gene matches. The CDR3 sequence: CAGHRGNSPLHF. The CDR3 region has the DNA TGTGCCGGACACAGGGGTAATTCACCCCTCCACTTT.

Here the CDR3 DNA reads TGCGCCAGCAGCTATGGACAGGGGAAGTTAGCTAATGAAAAACTGTTTTTT. Amino acids: CASSYGQGKLANEKLFF. The chain carries TRBV5-1 and TRBJ1-4; 9 positions match TRBD1. Germline trimming cut 3 bases from V and 3 bases from J; bases unmatched to any gene: 9. Germline CDR1 is SGHRS and CDR2 is YFSETQ. The CDR3 is 17 amino acids.

The gene calls are TRBV27 and TRBJ1-2, with a weak D call TRBD1 (5 bases). Germline V gene sequence: CDR1 MNHEY, CDR2 SMNVEV (reference sequence). CDR3 length: 14 amino acids. Between the trimmed V and J ends, which lost 2 bases and 4 bases, there was a span of 11 bases. The CDR3 is CASSLRIQGYGYTF. The CDR3 coding sequence is TGTGCCAGCAGTTTAAGGATTCAGGGCTATGGCTACACCTTC.

This chain links TRBV19 with TRBJ2-2, with D unresolved. CDR3 length: 12 residues. The germline V and J ends were trimmed by 3 bases and 8 bases, with 7 bases remaining between them. Germline V gene lookup returns CDR1 LNHDA and CDR2 SQIVND (reference sequence). CDR3 protein: CASSILAGELFF. The CDR3 DNA is TGTGCCAGTAGTATTCTTGCGGGGGAGCTGTTTTTT.

The J gene is TRBJ1-2, the V gene TRBV5-4, with D perhaps TRBD1 (6 bases). Per germline, CDR1 SGHNT and CDR2 YYREEE (reference sequence). The CDR3 has 14 residues. V was cut by 4 bases and J by 1 base, with 11 bases left in between. The CDR3 DNA sequence: TGTGCCAGCAGCGTGACAGGCGTTAACTATGGCTACACCTTC. Amino acid sequence: CASSVTGVNYGYTF.

This chain links TRBV9 with TRBJ1-1; D perhaps matches TRBD1 (5 bases). V was pared by 0 bases and J by 4 bases, with 13 bases between. Germline V gene lookup returns CDR1 SGDLS and CDR2 YYNGEE. This CDR3 contains 15 residues. CDR3 amino acids: CASSVDGGVVTEAFF. The CDR3 bases are TGTGCCAGCAGCGTAGATGGAGGGGTTGTCACTGAAGCTTTCTTT.

This rearrangement joins TRBV10-2 to TRBJ1-6; D is uncertain. V lost 4 bases, J lost 7 bases, and 8 bases lay in between. The V gene's germline CDR1 is WSHSY and CDR2 SAAADI. The CDR3 contains 13 residues. CDR3 sequence reads: CASSVSGNSPLHF. The CDR3 DNA reads TGCGCCAGCAGTGTCAGCGGAAATTCACCCCTCCACTTT.

The genes are TRBV4-3 and TRBJ1-2; D perhaps matches TRBD1 (5 bases). Looked up from germline, CDR1 is LGHNA and CDR2 is YSLEER. The CDR3 extends over 14 amino acids. The V end was cut by 0 bases, the J end by 3 bases, with 8 bases between. The DNA of the CDR3 is TGCGCCAGCAGCCAAGAAGACAGTTACTATGGCTACACCTTC. This codes for CASSQEDSYYGYTF.

The chain employs TRBV9 and TRBJ2-1, with TRBD2 matching over 9 bases. The germline V gene has CDR1 SGDLS and CDR2 YYNGEE. The CDR3 contains 17 residues. Germline trimming cut 0 bases from V and 8 bases from J; bases unmatched to any gene: 12. The CDR3 reads CASSVGLAGNLGDEQFF. DNA of the CDR3: TGTGCCAGCAGCGTAGGGCTAGCGGGGAACCTAGGGGATGAGCAGTTCTTC.

This clone has a single count. The rearrangement links TRBV12-5 to TRBJ1-5; TRBD1 matches 9 bases. Looked up from germline, CDR1 is LGHNT and CDR2 is FRNRAP. The CDR3 contains 18 residues. The J segment lost 5 bases and the V segment lost 4 bases, leaving 15 bases of the junction unmatched. CDR3: CASGSTGTGFLDDQPQHF. DNA of the CDR3: TGTGCTAGTGGTTCCACCGGGACAGGGTTTTTGGACGATCAGCCCCAGCATTTT.

The chain carries TRBV24-1 and TRBJ1-1, with 10 bases fitting TRBD1. V lost 10 bases to trimming and J lost 4 bases; unmatched junction nucleotides: 5. CDR1 KGHDR and CDR2 SFDVKD come from the germline V gene. The CDR3 spans 13 residues. The CDR3 protein is CATTRTGGTEAFF. The CDR3 region has the DNA TGTGCCACAACAAGGACAGGGGGCACTGAAGCTTTCTTT.

This clone was recorded once. The rearrangement links TRBV7-8 to TRBJ1-1; 9 bases match TRBD1. V was pared by 5 bases and J by 4 bases, with 11 bases of the junction left unmatched. CDR1 is SGHVS, CDR2 FQNEAQ, per germline. This CDR3 spans 16 amino acids. The CDR3 DNA follows: TGTGCCAGCAGCCGGCGTGGACAGGGGAGTTCCACTGAAGCTTTCTTT. Translating gives CASSRRGQGSSTEAFF. Complete variable domain (other parts from reference TRBV7-8 and TRBJ1-1): GAGVSQSPRYKVAKRGQDVALRCDPISGHVSLFWYQQALGQGPEFLTYFQNEAQLDKSGLPSDRFFAERPEGSVSTLKIQRTQQEDSAVYLCASSRRGQGSSTEAFFGQGTRLTVV.

The V and J genes are TRBV9 and TRBJ1-1, with TRBD1 as a possible D gene (5 bases). Trimming shortened V by 0 bases and J by 4 bases, and 13 bases separated the two germline ends. This CDR3 has 15 residues. Per germline, CDR1 SGDLS and CDR2 YYNGEE. The CDR3: CASSVGSGLGTEAFF. CDR3 DNA sequence: TGTGCCAGCAGCGTAGGGTCAGGGTTGGGCACTGAAGCTTTCTTT.

The chain is built from TRBV10-3 and TRBJ2-2, with D maybe TRBD1 (6 bases). The germline V and J ends were trimmed by 5 bases and 3 bases, with 19 bases remaining between them. Germline CDR1 reads ENHRY; CDR2 reads SYGVKD. There are 17 residues in the CDR3. The CDR3 reads CAISPNLGTSYTGELFF. The CDR3 bases are TGTGCCATCAGTCCTAACCTCGGGACATCTTACACCGGGGAGCTGTTTTTT.

This chain connects TRBV5-1 to TRBJ1-6; 7 bases map to TRBD1. Losses at the gene ends were 4 bases for V and 5 bases for J; bases not matched to a gene: 9. Per the germline V gene, CDR1 is SGHRS and CDR2 is YFSETQ. This CDR3 has 16 residues. The CDR3 loop reads CASSKLTGQDNSPLHF. The CDR3, as DNA: TGCGCCAGCAGCAAGCTGACAGGGCAGGATAATTCACCCCTCCACTTT.

The rearrangement links TRBV6-2 or TRBV6-3 to TRBJ1-6; TRBD1 aligns across 7 bases. CDR3 length equals 16 residues. Looked up from germline, CDR1 is MNHEY and CDR2 is SVGEGT. Germline trimming cut 2 bases from V and 5 bases from J; bases unmatched to any gene: 6. The CDR3 loop is CASSYPTGLDNSPLHF. The CDR3 nucleotides are TGTGCCAGCAGTTACCCGACAGGGCTCGATAATTCACCCCTCCACTTT.

V is TRBV27 and J is TRBJ2-3; tentatively, D is TRBD2 (6 bases). V lost 5 bases, J lost 0 bases, and 15 bases lay in between. The CDR3 covers 16 residues. Germline values: CDR1 MNHEY, CDR2 SMNVEV (reference sequence). The CDR3 region is CASSRLGLSSTDTQYF. CDR3 sequence (DNA): TGTGCCAGCAGTCGACTAGGGCTCTCTAGCACAGATACGCAGTATTTT.

J is TRBJ2-1 and V is TRBV7-9, with 8 bases that match TRBD2. The CDR3 contains 15 residues. Germline CDR1 is SEHNR and CDR2 is FQNEAQ (reference sequence). J gave up 9 bases and V 2 bases, and 9 bases lay outside the gene matches. The CDR3, as DNA: TGTGCCAGCAGCTTAATGGTAGATAGCGGGACTGAGCAGTTCTTC. Translating gives CASSLMVDSGTEQFF.

The J gene is TRBJ2-7, the V gene TRBV2; 12 nucleotides align to TRBD1. The CDR3 has 15 amino acids. Unmatched junction bases numbered 7, after V lost 6 bases and J lost 4 bases. Looked up from germline, CDR1 is SNHLY and CDR2 is FYNNEI. The CDR3 sequence: CASSGEGQGAYEQYF. CDR3 nucleotides: TGTGCCAGCAGCGGGGAGGGACAGGGGGCTTACGAGCAGTACTTC.

The rearrangement joins TRBV7-8 to TRBJ2-1; TRBD1 aligns across 9 bases. The germline V gene encodes CDR1 SGHVS and CDR2 FQNEAQ. This CDR3 contains 15 residues. Germline trimming cut 4 bases from V and 6 bases from J; bases unmatched to any gene: 7. The CDR3 coding sequence is TGTGCCAGCAGCTCCAGGGACAGGGTAACCAATGAGCAGTTCTTC. Translation: CASSSRDRVTNEQFF.

The chain recombines TRBV29-1 with TRBJ2-1, with TRBD2 matching 11 bases. This CDR3 has 15 amino acids. The V gene's germline CDR1 is SQVTM and CDR2 ANQGSEA. The ends lost 3 bases at V and 8 bases at J; junction bases unmatched: 9. DNA for the CDR3: TGCAGCGTTGAGCTGGGTCTAGCGGGAGGCTATGAGCAGTTCTTC. Amino acids: CSVELGLAGGYEQFF.